This entry is about one T cell receptor beta chain. TCRdb keeps only in-frame clones here, not all; method: immunoSEQ multiplex PCR. The sample includes fewer than 200,000 clones, 96% seen only once; the top ten take just over 1%. The source of the sample is a study of control samples from healthy donors and cancer patients. Per the germline V gene, CDR1 is SGHTA and CDR2 is FQGNSA. This CDR3 is 16 amino acids long. Trimming took 0 bases from V and 8 from J; bases not matched to a gene: 5. The chain links TRBV7-2 to TRBJ2-1, with TRBD2 matching over 12 bases. The sequence came from a woman aged 25 to 45 in good health. Sequenced input: blood. Written as DNA, the CDR3 is TGTGCCAGCAGCTTAGCGGCTAGCGGGAGGGTCTATGAGCAGTTCTTC. It is translated as CASSLAASGRVYEQFF.